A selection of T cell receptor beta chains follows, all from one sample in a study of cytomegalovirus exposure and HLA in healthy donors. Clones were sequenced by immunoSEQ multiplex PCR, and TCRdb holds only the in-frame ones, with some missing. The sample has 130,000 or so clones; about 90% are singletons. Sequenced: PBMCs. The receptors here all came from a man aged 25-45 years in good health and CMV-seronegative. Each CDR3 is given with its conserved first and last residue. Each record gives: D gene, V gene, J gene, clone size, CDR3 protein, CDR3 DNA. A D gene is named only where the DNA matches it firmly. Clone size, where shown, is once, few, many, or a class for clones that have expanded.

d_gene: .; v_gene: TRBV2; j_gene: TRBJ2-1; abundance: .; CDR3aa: CASRRGRSSYNEQFF; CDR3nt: TGTGCCAGCAGAAGAGGTCGGAGCTCCTACAATGAGCAGTTCTTC
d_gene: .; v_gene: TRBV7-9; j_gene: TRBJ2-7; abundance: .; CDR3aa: CASSADRPEQYF; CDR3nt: TGTGCCAGCAGCGCGGACAGACCCGAGCAGTACTTC
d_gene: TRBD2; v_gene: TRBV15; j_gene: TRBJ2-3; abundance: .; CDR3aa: CATRGESGGIDQDTQYF; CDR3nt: TGTGCCACCAGGGGAGAAAGCGGGGGGATTGATCAAGATACGCAGTATTTT
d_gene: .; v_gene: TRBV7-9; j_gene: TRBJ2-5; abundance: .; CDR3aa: CASSLERVQETQYF; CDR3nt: TGTGCCAGCAGCTTAGAACGCGTCCAAGAGACCCAGTACTTC
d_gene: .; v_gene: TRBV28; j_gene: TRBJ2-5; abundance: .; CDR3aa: CASLEGLGQETQYF; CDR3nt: TGTGCCAGCTTGGAGGGGTTGGGGCAAGAGACCCAGTACTTC
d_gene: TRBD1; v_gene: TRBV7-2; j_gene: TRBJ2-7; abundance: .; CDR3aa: CASRQGQTYEQYF; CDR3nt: TGTGCCAGCCGACAGGGACAAACCTACGAGCAGTACTTC
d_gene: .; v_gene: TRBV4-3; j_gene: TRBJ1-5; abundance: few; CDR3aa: CASSQGMTQNQPQHF; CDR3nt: TGCGCCAGCAGCCAAGGGATGACACAAAATCAGCCCCAGCATTTT
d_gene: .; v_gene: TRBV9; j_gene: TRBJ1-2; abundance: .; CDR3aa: CASSVAPRGGGYTF; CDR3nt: TGTGCCAGCAGCGTAGCACCGAGGGGGGGTGGCTACACCTTC
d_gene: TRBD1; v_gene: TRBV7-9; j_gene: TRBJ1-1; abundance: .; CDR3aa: CASTRTGGDTEAFF; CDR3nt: TGTGCCAGCACGCGGACAGGGGGGGACACTGAAGCTTTCTTT
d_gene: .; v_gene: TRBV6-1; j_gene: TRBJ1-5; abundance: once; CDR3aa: CASSGPGSNQPQHF; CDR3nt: TGTGCCAGCAGTGGCCCAGGTAGCAATCAGCCCCAGCATTTT
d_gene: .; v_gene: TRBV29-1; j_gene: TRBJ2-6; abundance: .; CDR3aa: CSVAGYGANVLTF; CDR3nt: TGCAGCGTTGCCGGGTACGGGGCCAACGTCCTGACTTTC
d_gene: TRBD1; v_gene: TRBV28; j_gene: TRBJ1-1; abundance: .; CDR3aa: CASSPETGVFAEAFF; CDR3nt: TGTGCCAGCAGTCCGGAGACAGGGGTTTTCGCTGAAGCTTTCTTT
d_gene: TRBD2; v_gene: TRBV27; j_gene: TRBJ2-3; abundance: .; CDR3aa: CASSLSTGLAGDLTDTQYF; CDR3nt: TGTGCCAGCAGTTTATCGACGGGACTAGCGGGGGACCTCACAGATACGCAGTATTTT
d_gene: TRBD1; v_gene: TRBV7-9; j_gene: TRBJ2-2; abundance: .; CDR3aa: CATQDGRGRTGELFF; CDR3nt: TGTGCCACCCAGGACGGCAGGGGGCGCACCGGGGAGCTGTTTTTT
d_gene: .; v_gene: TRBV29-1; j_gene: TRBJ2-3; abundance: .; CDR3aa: CSAQRRGGVTDTQYF; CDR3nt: TGCAGCGCCCAAAGGAGGGGGGGCGTCACAGATACGCAGTATTTT
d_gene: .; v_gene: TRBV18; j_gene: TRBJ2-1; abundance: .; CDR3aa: CASSQGQTDYNEQFF; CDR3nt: TGTGCCAGCTCACAGGGTCAGACAGATTACAATGAGCAGTTCTTC
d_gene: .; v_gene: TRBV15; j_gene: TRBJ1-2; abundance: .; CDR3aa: CATSPREGGAYYGYTF; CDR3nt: TGTGCCACCAGCCCCCGGGAGGGGGGCGCGTACTATGGCTACACCTTC
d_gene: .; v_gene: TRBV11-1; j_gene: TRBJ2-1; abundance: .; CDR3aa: CASSSLGRGGFYNEQFF; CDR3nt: TGTGCCAGCAGCTCCCTCGGGAGAGGGGGCTTCTACAATGAGCAGTTCTTC
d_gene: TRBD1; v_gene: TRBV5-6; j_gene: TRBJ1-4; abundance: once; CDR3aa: CASSWTGTNEKLFF; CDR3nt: TGTGCCAGCAGCTGGACAGGGACTAATGAAAAACTGTTTTTT
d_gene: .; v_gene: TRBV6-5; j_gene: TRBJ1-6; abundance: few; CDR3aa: CASSYSPGGSPLHF; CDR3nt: TGTGCCAGCAGTTACTCGCCGGGTGGCTCACCCCTCCACTTT
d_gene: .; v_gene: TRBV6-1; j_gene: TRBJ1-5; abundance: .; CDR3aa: CASSEGQNQPQHF; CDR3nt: TGTGCCAGCAGTGAAGGACAGAATCAGCCCCAGCATTTT
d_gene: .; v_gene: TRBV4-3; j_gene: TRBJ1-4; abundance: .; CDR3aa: CASSQEQGLGNEKLFF; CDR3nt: TGCGCCAGCAGCCAAGAACAGGGTCTGGGTAATGAAAAACTGTTTTTT
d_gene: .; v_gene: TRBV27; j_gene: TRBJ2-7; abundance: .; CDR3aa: CASSLSQGLAYEQYF; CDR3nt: TGTGCCAGCAGTTTATCGCAGGGGCTGGCCTACGAGCAGTACTTC
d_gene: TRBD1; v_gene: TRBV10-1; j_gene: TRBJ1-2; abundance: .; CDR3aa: CASSPGQDYGYTF; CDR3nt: TGCGCCAGCAGCCCGGGACAGGACTATGGCTACACCTTC
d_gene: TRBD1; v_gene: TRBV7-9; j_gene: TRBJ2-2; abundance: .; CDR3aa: CASSQHRGNTGELFF; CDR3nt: TGTGCCAGCAGCCAACACAGGGGAAACACCGGGGAGCTGTTTTTT
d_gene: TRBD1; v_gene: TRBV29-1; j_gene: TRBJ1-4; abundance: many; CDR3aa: CSVITGGENEKLFF; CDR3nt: TGCAGCGTCATTACAGGGGGAGAGAATGAAAAACTGTTTTTT
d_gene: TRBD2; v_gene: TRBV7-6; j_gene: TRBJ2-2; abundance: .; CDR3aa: CASSMTSGGRTGELFF; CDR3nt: TGTGCCAGCAGCATGACTAGCGGGGGGCGCACCGGGGAGCTGTTTTTT
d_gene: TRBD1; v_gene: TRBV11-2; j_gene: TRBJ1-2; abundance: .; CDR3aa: CASSWDSGPNYGYTF; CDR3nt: TGTGCCAGCAGCTGGGACAGTGGCCCTAACTATGGCTACACCTTC
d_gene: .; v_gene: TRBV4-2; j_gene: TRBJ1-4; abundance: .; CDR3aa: CASSQEGARGEKLFF; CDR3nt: TGTGCCAGCAGCCAAGAGGGGGCAAGAGGGGAAAAACTGTTTTTT
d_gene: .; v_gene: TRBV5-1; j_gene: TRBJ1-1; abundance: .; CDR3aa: CASIGQSNTEAFF; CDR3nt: TGCGCCAGCATAGGACAGTCGAACACTGAAGCTTTCTTT
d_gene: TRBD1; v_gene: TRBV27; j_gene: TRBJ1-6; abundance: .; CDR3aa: CASSPTGGGSPLHF; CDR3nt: TGTGCCAGCAGTCCGACAGGGGGCGGTTCACCCCTCCACTTT
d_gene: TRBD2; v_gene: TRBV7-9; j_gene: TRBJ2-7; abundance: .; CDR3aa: CASSFPGGGDAYEQYF; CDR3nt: TGTGCCAGCAGCTTCCCGGGCGGGGGGGATGCCTACGAGCAGTACTTC
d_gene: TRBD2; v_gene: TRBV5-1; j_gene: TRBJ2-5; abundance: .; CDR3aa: CASSVGTSGLETQYF; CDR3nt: TGCGCCAGCAGCGTCGGGACTAGCGGGCTGGAGACCCAGTACTTC
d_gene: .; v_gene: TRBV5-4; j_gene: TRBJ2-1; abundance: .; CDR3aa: CASSLPGYLNEQFF; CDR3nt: TGTGCCAGCAGCTTGCCGGGGTACTTGAATGAGCAGTTCTTC
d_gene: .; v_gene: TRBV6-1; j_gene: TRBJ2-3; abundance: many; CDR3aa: CASSVPQGSGTDTQYF; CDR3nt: TGTGCCAGCAGTGTTCCGCAGGGCTCGGGCACAGATACGCAGTATTTT
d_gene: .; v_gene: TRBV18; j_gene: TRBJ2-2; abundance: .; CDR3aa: CASSPEFELFF; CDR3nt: TGTGCCAGCTCACCCGAGTTTGAGCTGTTTTTT
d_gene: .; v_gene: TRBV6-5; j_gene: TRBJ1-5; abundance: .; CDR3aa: CASRPRTASNQPQHF; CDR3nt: TGTGCCAGCAGACCAAGGACAGCTAGCAATCAGCCCCAGCATTTT
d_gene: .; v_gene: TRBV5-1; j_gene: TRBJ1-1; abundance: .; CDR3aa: CASIGGSSTEAFF; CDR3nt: TGCGCCAGCATAGGAGGGAGCAGTACTGAAGCTTTCTTT
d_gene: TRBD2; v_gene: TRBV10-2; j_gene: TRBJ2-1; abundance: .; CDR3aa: CASTGRGAYNEQFF; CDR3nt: TGCGCCAGCACTGGGCGGGGGGCTTACAATGAGCAGTTCTTC
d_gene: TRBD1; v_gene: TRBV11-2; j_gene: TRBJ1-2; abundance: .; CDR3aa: CASSAGQDYGYTF; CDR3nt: TGTGCCAGCAGCGCCGGACAGGACTATGGCTACACCTTC
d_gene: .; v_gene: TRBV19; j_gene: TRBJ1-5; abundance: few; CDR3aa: CASSGRRTDNQPQHF; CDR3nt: TGTGCCAGTAGTGGGCGACGGACAGACAATCAGCCCCAGCATTTT